These T cell receptor beta chains were read from a single sample in a study of blood T cell repertoires in COVID-19. Using immunoSEQ multiplex PCR, the repertoire was profiled, and TCRdb retains in-frame clones only, with some absent. The table has roughly 15,000 clones, roughly three quarters seen once; the top ten hold about a third. The sequenced sample was peripheral blood. Receptors originate from a man aged 70-80 years with active or convalescent COVID-19. Both conserved end residues are part of each CDR3. The D gene is left open where the match is weak. Size values are once, few and many counts, or a class for expanded clones, and some rows have none.

TRBV28,.,.,TRBJ1-1,TGTGCCAGCAGTTTACTACAGGTTAACACTGAAGCTTTCTTT,CASSLLQVNTEAFF
TRBV7-2,.,few,TRBJ2-3,TGTGCCAGCAGCTTGCCGACGGTGGGCGATACGCAGTATTTT,CASSLPTVGDTQYF
TRBV6-5,.,.,TRBJ2-7,TGTGCCAGCAGTCGGGGGGCTGACTCCTACGAGCAGTACTTC,CASSRGADSYEQYF
TRBV6-6,TRBD1,.,TRBJ1-5,TGTGCCACCCGATTTACCCGGGACAGTCCGAATCAGCCCCAGCATTTT,CATRFTRDSPNQPQHF
TRBV28,.,.,TRBJ2-7,TGTGCCAGCAGCCCCCCGGGACAAGTTTACGAGCAGTACTTC,CASSPPGQVYEQYF
TRBV5-5,.,.,TRBJ2-3,TGTGCCAGCAGCCCGGCGGGAGATACGCAGTATTTT,CASSPAGDTQYF
TRBV6-5,.,.,TRBJ1-1,TGTGCCAGCAGTTACTTGACAGCGAACACTGAAGCTTTCTTT,CASSYLTANTEAFF
TRBV6-2/TRBV6-3,.,.,TRBJ1-1,TGTGCCAGCAGTCCAGACACTGAAGCTTTCTTT,CASSPDTEAFF
TRBV7-2,TRBD2,once,TRBJ2-7,TGTGCCAGCAGCTCACGACTTAGCGGGGGGGCAGTGTTTTCCTACGAGCAGTACTTC,CASSSRLSGGAVFSYEQYF
TRBV4-1,.,.,TRBJ2-1,TGCGCCAGCAGCCCCTCTCTAGCGTTCAATGAGCAGTTCTTC,CASSPSLAFNEQFF
TRBV5-1,TRBD1,.,TRBJ1-2,TGCGCCAGCAGCCCGGAGGGACAGGGGAGAGGCTACACCTTC,CASSPEGQGRGYTF
TRBV5-4,.,.,TRBJ2-1,TGTGCCAGCAGCTTTTGGCGGGGTAGAGTGGACGATGAGCAGTTCTTC,CASSFWRGRVDDEQFF
TRBV2,.,.,TRBJ2-3,TGTGCCAGTCTAGTAGATGTTAGCACAGATACGCAGTATTTT,CASLVDVSTDTQYF
TRBV4-3,TRBD2,.,TRBJ2-3,TGCGCCAGCAGCCAAGATCCAGCGGGGGGGCTGGGAGATACGCAGTATTTT,CASSQDPAGGLGDTQYF
TRBV5-1,TRBD1,.,TRBJ2-5,TGCGCCAGCAGCTTGGGCCCGGGACAGGGGCAAGAGACCCAGTACTTC,CASSLGPGQGQETQYF
TRBV28,TRBD1,.,TRBJ1-6,TGTGCCAGCACGGGACAGGGTATGGGGTCACCCCTCCACTTT,CASTGQGMGSPLHF
TRBV19,TRBD1,.,TRBJ2-3,TGTGCCAGTAGTATCGGGACAGGGGGCAAAGATACGCAGTATTTT,CASSIGTGGKDTQYF
TRBV11-2,.,.,TRBJ2-3,TGTGCCAGCAGCCTCCATCCGGGAGCAACAGATACGCAGTATTTT,CASSLHPGATDTQYF
TRBV5-5,.,.,TRBJ1-2,TGTGCCAGCAGCTTGGCCCGGGGACTGGGAGGCTACACCTTC,CASSLARGLGGYTF
TRBV5-1,TRBD2,.,TRBJ2-5,TGCGCCAGCAGCCTAGGGACTAGCGGAGGGTCGGAGACCCAGTACTTC,CASSLGTSGGSETQYF
TRBV4-3,.,few,TRBJ2-3,TGCGCCAGCAGCCAAGATACAGCCACAGATACGCAGTATTTT,CASSQDTATDTQYF
TRBV7-2,.,once,TRBJ1-1,TGTGCCAGCAGCCTAGGCCAACGGCAGGGAGAAGCTTTCTTT,CASSLGQRQGEAFF
TRBV6-5,TRBD1,.,TRBJ2-2,TGTGCCACCAGACAGGGGATGCTCGACACCGGGGAGCTGTTTTTT,CATRQGMLDTGELFF
TRBV15,.,.,TRBJ2-1,TGTGCCACCAGAGAATCTAGCGCCGGGAATAATGAGCAGTTCTTC,CATRESSAGNNEQFF
TRBV30,.,.,TRBJ2-7,TGTGCCTGGAGTGGAGGTATTTTTTCGTACGAGCAGTACTTC,CAWSGGIFSYEQYF
TRBV4-2,.,.,TRBJ2-7,TGTGCCAGCAGCCAAGGAACCCTCGCGGGGGGACAGAACGAGCAGTACTTC,CASSQGTLAGGQNEQYF
TRBV7-8,.,once,TRBJ2-7,TGTGCCAGCAGCCCCCGACAGGAGACCCACGAGCAGTACTTC,CASSPRQETHEQYF
TRBV19,.,.,TRBJ2-1,TGTGCCAGTAGTTTTCAGGGGAGCTCCTACAATGAGCAGTTCTTC,CASSFQGSSYNEQFF
TRBV10-1,TRBD1,.,TRBJ2-4,TGCGCCAGCAGTGTGGACAGGGCCGCACCAAAAAACATTCAGTACTTC,CASSVDRAAPKNIQYF
TRBV7-3,.,few,TRBJ2-6,TGTGCCAGCAGCTTAACGGCGCAGGTTTTTTCTGGGGCCAACGTCCTGACTTTC,CASSLTAQVFSGANVLTF
TRBV7-2,.,.,TRBJ1-6,TGTGCCAGCAGCCGTTATGGCCTCCGGGATAATTCACCCCTCCACTTT,CASSRYGLRDNSPLHF
TRBV11-2,.,once,TRBJ1-5,TGTGCCAGCAGCTTAGGGTACAGGGACAATCAGCCCCAGCATTTT,CASSLGYRDNQPQHF
TRBV4-1,TRBD2,.,TRBJ2-3,TGCGCCAGCAGCCAAGACACTAGCGGGACCCTTTCGCAGTATTTT,CASSQDTSGTLSQYF
TRBV28,TRBD1,.,TRBJ2-1,TGTGCCAGCAGTCGGACAGGGGGTCGCGATGAGCAGTTCTTC,CASSRTGGRDEQFF
TRBV6-2/TRBV6-3,.,few,TRBJ1-4,TGTGCCAGCAGCCTTACTCCCGAAAAACTGTTTTTT,CASSLTPEKLFF
TRBV6-5,.,.,TRBJ1-5,TGTGCCAGCAGCCTCTACGGTAATCAGCCCCAGCATTTT,CASSLYGNQPQHF
TRBV5-1,TRBD1,few,TRBJ2-7,TGCGCCAGCAGCTACCCTTGGGACAGAGAAGACTACGAGCAGTACTTC,CASSYPWDREDYEQYF
TRBV24-1,.,.,TRBJ2-3,TGTGCCACCAGTGAGGGGGGGCAAAGCACAGATACGCAGTATTTT,CATSEGGQSTDTQYF
TRBV6-1,.,.,TRBJ2-3,TGTGCCAGCAGTGGACGAGCCGGAATTTCAAGGGGGGATACGCAGTATTTT,CASSGRAGISRGDTQYF
TRBV4-3,.,.,TRBJ1-2,TGCGCCAGCAGCCAAATCGCAAGCGGCACGGACTACACCTTC,CASSQIASGTDYTF
TRBV6-5,TRBD1,.,TRBJ1-4,TGTGCCAGCAGCGACAGGGGGTATGGTGAAAAACTGTTTTTT,CASSDRGYGEKLFF
TRBV2,.,.,TRBJ2-6,TGTGCCAGCATTCCTCACAGCACCTCTGGGGCCAACGTCCTGACTTTC,CASIPHSTSGANVLTF
TRBV11-3,.,.,TRBJ2-2,TGTGCCAGCAGCCCCCTAGATACCGGGGAGCTGTTTTTT,CASSPLDTGELFF
TRBV10-3,TRBD2,.,TRBJ2-7,TGTGCCATCAGTGAGTCATTGGTTGGAGCGGGGGGCTCCTACGAGCAGTACTTC,CAISESLVGAGGSYEQYF
TRBV18,.,.,TRBJ2-3,TGTGCCAGCTCACCACCCAGCGGGTGGACAGATACGCAGTATTTT,CASSPPSGWTDTQYF
TRBV19,.,.,TRBJ1-4,TGTGCCAGTAGTATAAATGGACAGTCCGAAAAACTGTTTTTT,CASSINGQSEKLFF
TRBV5-1,TRBD1,.,TRBJ2-7,TGCGCCAGCAGCTCAGACAGGGGGGGACCCTACGAGCAGTACTTC,CASSSDRGGPYEQYF
TRBV6-5,TRBD1,.,TRBJ1-2,TGTGCCAGCAGTCCACCGACAGGGACCCTATATGGCTACACCTTC,CASSPPTGTLYGYTF
TRBV3-1/TRBV3-2,TRBD2,.,TRBJ2-5,TGTGCCAGCAGCCGCGGACTAGCGGGGGCCCAAGAGACCCAGTACTTC,CASSRGLAGAQETQYF